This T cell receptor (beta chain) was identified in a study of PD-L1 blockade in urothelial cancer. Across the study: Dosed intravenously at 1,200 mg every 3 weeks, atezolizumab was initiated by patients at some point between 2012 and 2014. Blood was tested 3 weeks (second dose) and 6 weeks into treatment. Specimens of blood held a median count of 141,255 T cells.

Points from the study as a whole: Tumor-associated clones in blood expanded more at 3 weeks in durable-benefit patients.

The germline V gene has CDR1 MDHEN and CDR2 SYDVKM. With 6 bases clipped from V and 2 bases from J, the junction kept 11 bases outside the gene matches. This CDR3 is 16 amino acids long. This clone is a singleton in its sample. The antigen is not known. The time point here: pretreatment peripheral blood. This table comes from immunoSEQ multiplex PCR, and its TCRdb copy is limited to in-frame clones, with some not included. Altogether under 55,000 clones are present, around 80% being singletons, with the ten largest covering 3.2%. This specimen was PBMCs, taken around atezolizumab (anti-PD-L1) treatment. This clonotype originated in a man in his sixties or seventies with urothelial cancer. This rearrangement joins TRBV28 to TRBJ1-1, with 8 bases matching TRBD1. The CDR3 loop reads CASSPLGQGLNTEAFF. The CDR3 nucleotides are TGTGCCAGCAGCCCTCTTGGACAGGGCCTAAACACTGAAGCTTTCTTT.